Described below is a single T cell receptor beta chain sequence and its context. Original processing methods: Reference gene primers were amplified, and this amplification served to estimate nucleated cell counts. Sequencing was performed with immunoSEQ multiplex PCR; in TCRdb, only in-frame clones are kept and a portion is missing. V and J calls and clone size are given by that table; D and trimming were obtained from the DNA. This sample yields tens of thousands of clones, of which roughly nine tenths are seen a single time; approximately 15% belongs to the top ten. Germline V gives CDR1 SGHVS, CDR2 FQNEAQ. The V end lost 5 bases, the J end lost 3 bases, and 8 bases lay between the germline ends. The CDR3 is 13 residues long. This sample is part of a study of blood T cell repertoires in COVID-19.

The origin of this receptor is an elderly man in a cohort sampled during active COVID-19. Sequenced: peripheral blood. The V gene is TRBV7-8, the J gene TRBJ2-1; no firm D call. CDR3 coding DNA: TGTGCCAGCAGCCATCGGGTCTACAATGAGCAGTTCTTC. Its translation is CASSHRVYNEQFF.